What follows describes a single T cell receptor beta chain. The source of the sample is a study of cytomegalovirus exposure and HLA in healthy donors. PCR was performed using 60 Vbeta and 13 Jbeta primers. Generated by immunoSEQ multiplex PCR, the TCRdb table keeps only in-frame clones and is missing some. The table shows under 300,000 clones, with around 86% occurring only once. J was trimmed by 0 bases and V by 1 base; bases with no gene match: 3. The CDR3 loop spans 17 amino acids. Germline V gene lookup returns CDR1 SGHTA and CDR2 FQGNSA. The clonotype originates from a man aged 35-49 years in good health and CMV-seropositive. The sequenced sample consisted of PBMCs. J is TRBJ2-6 and V is TRBV7-2; 7 positions match TRBD1. The CDR3 reads CASSLVRQGSGANVLTF. CDR3 in DNA: TGTGCCAGCAGCTTAGTCCGACAGGGCTCTGGGGCCAACGTCCTGACTTTC.